Each of the 31 T cell receptor beta chains below was sequenced from the same sample in a study of early T cells in non-severe SARS-CoV-2 infection. TCRdb reprocessed the 5' RACE reads with MiXCR, giving one entry per CDR3 protein. The sample yields tens of thousands of distinct CDR3 sequences, roughly 9.7% seen once. The sequencing sample was made of whole blood. The receptors originated from an adult who was a healthcare worker with PCR-confirmed SARS-CoV-2 infection or an uninfected control (not recorded which).

This sequence joins TRBV9 and TRBJ2-7; no clear D gene. V lost 0 bases and J lost 5, with 12 bases in between. The CDR3 consists of 14 residues. Germline assignment: CDR1 SGDLS and CDR2 YYNGEE. The chain's CDR3 is CASSVEPLTNEQYF. The CDR3 region has the DNA TGTGCCAGCAGCGTAGAGCCCCTTACCAACGAGCAGTACTTC.

This clonotype was counted ten times or more. This chain connects TRBV2 to TRBJ1-2, with D hard to call. The V gene lost 7 bases and the J gene lost 4 bases, with 16 bases spanning the gap. Germline V gene sequence: CDR1 SNHLY, CDR2 FYNNEI. The CDR3 is 14 amino acids. This CDR3 reads CASMNGYSRYGYTF. CDR3 in DNA: TGTGCCAGCATGAACGGCTACTCTCGCTATGGCTACACCTTC.

This clonotype has ten or more counts. This sequence joins TRBV11-1 and TRBJ2-5, with 9 bases aligning to TRBD2. The CDR3 is made up of 15 amino acids. V was pared by 2 bases and J by 5 bases, with 6 bases of the junction left unmatched. Germline assignment: CDR1 SGHAT and CDR2 FQDESV (reference sequence). Here the CDR3 DNA reads TGTGCCAGCAGCTTACAAGCGGGAGGCGGGGAGACCCAGTACTTC. Translation: CASSLQAGGGETQYF.

The sample holds many counts of this clonotype. CDR3 loop: CSARETDYLSNEQYF. CDR3 DNA sequence: TGCAGTGCTAGGGAAACGGACTATCTCTCTAACGAGCAGTACTTC. V is TRBV20-1 and J is TRBJ2-7, with a possible D match to TRBD2 (6 bases). Trimming took 3 bases from V and 5 from J, leaving 20 bases between them. CDR3 length: 15 residues. Germline CDR1 is DFQATT and CDR2 is SNEGSKA (reference sequence).

This clonotype was observed a handful of times. This chain links TRBV7-2 with TRBJ2-1, with 10 bases fitting TRBD2. V was pared by 4 bases and J by 7 bases, with 10 bases of the junction left unmatched. Germline CDR1 SGHTA, CDR2 FQGNSA. The CDR3 is made up of 16 amino acids. CDR3 bases: TGTGCCAGCAGCTCAAGAGCGGGAGGGCCTTCGAATGAGCAGTTCTTC. This translates into CASSSRAGGPSNEQFF.

The sample holds many counts of this clonotype. CDR3 protein: CSVVVSSGNHYNEQFF. DNA for the CDR3: TGCAGCGTTGTGGTTTCTAGCGGGAATCACTACAATGAGCAGTTCTTC. The chain has TRBV29-1 and TRBJ2-1; the match to TRBD2 covers 9 bases. Germline trimming cut 4 bases from V and 3 bases from J; bases unmatched to any gene: 10. In germline, CDR1 is SQVTM, CDR2 ANQGSEA. This CDR3 contains 16 residues.

The V and J genes are TRBV20-1 and TRBJ2-1, with D unresolved. The V gene lost 3 bases and the J gene lost 1 base, with 4 bases spanning the gap. CDR1 DFQATT and CDR2 SNEGSKA come from the germline V gene (reference sequence). The CDR3 extends over 12 amino acids. DNA for the CDR3: TGCAGTGCTAGTCTTTCCTACAATGAGCAGTTCTTC. It is translated as CSASLSYNEQFF.

The chain combines TRBV6-6 with TRBJ2-5; D is possibly TRBD1 or TRBD2 (6 bases each). Germline-derived CDR1 and CDR2 are MNHNY and SVGAGI (reference sequence). The CDR3 covers 14 residues. V gave up 6 bases and J gave up 3 bases, with 14 bases separating them. The CDR3 protein is CASSYRGREETQYF. CDR3 nucleotides: TGTGCCAGCAGCTACCGGGGGCGCGAAGAGACCCAGTACTTC.

This clonotype was observed at least ten times. The chain couples TRBV10-3 to TRBJ1-2; 10 bases align to TRBD1. This CDR3 comprises 15 residues. Germline V gives CDR1 ENHRY, CDR2 SYGVKD. J lost 7 bases, V lost 0 bases, and 5 bases had no gene match. The CDR3 region is CAISESVGQGFGYTF. CDR3 nucleotides: TGTGCCATCAGTGAGTCGGTGGGACAGGGGTTTGGCTACACCTTC.

This clonotype turned up a few times. The chain carries TRBV20-1 and TRBJ2-7, with D possibly being TRBD2 (6 bases). The germline gives CDR1 DFQATT, CDR2 SNEGSKA (reference sequence). The CDR3 has 14 amino acids. With 1 base removed from V and 0 bases from J, the gap between germline ends came to 10 bases. The CDR3 here is CSARASSDSYEQYF. DNA for the CDR3: TGCAGTGCTAGAGCATCTAGCGACTCCTACGAGCAGTACTTC.

This clonotype appeared many times. The chain carries TRBV12-3 or TRBV12-4 and TRBJ2-7; D perhaps matches TRBD2 (5 bases). Trimming took off 5 bases at V and 7 bases at J, with 21 bases between the two ends. The length of the CDR3 is 15 residues. CDR3 protein: CASSPSRRGGREQYF. CDR3 nucleotide sequence: TGTGCCAGCAGTCCGAGCCGGAGAGGAGGTCGGGAGCAGTACTTC.

This clonotype turned up a few times. V and J are TRBV10-3 and TRBJ2-3; 10 bases are shared with TRBD2. V gave up 0 bases and J gave up 0 bases; unmatched junction bases: 9. Germline V gene sequence: CDR1 ENHRY, CDR2 SYGVKD. This CDR3 is built from 19 residues. The CDR3: CAISESGTSGDPSTDTQYF. The DNA of the CDR3 is TGTGCCATCAGTGAGTCAGGCACTAGCGGGGATCCTAGCACAGATACGCAGTATTTT.

This clonotype was seen many times. V and J are TRBV29-1 and TRBJ2-3, with D perhaps TRBD1 (6 bases). CDR1 is SQVTM and CDR2 is ANQGSEA in the germline V gene. This CDR3 comprises 12 residues. The chain's CDR3 is CSCLRGSGTQYF. The CDR3 DNA reads as TGCAGTTGCCTCAGGGGCTCGGGTACGCAGTATTTT.

This clonotype was counted between two and nine times. J is TRBJ2-4 and V is TRBV7-9, with TRBD2 matching 8 bases. The V segment lost 5 bases and the J segment 1 base; nucleotides outside the gene matches: 10. This CDR3 comprises 17 residues. The V gene's germline CDR1 is SEHNR and CDR2 FQNEAQ (reference sequence). In nucleotides, the CDR3 is TGTGCCAGCAGCCCGAGCGGGGGCTTGTCTGCCAAAAACATTCAGTACTTC. Translation: CASSPSGGLSAKNIQYF.

This clonotype came up many times. This chain joins TRBV5-1 and TRBJ2-7, with 7 bases matching TRBD1. CDR1 is SGHRS and CDR2 is YFSETQ in the germline V gene. V gave up 4 bases and J gave up 4 bases; unmatched junction bases: 11. The CDR3 loop spans 15 amino acids. CDR3 region: CASSGGQTGFYEQYF. The CDR3 nucleotides read TGCGCCAGCAGCGGCGGTCAGACAGGGTTTTACGAGCAGTACTTC. The variable domain in full, with the rest retrieved from reference TRBV5-1 and TRBJ2-7, is KAGVTQTPRYLIKTRGQQVTLSCSPISGHRSVSWYQQTPGQGLQFLFEYFSETQRNKGNFPGRFSGRQFSNSRSEMNVSTLELGDSALYLCASSGGQTGFYEQYFGPGTRLTVT.

The table lists this clonotype with many counts. V is TRBV7-2 and J is TRBJ2-7; D unclear. In germline, CDR1 is SGHTA, CDR2 FQGNSA. This CDR3 contains 14 residues. The V gene lost 4 bases and the J gene lost 3 bases, with 13 bases spanning the gap. This chain's CDR3 is CASSSPNGFYEQYF. Written as DNA, the CDR3 is TGTGCCAGCAGCTCCCCTAACGGGTTCTACGAGCAGTACTTC.

This clonotype has a count of ten or more. The gene calls are TRBV10-3 and TRBJ1-2, with D possibly TRBD1 on 5 matching bases. Germline CDR1 is ENHRY and CDR2 is SYGVKD. This CDR3 is 19 amino acids long. Trimming left V 8 bases short and J 0 bases short, with 28 bases between. CDR3 amino acids: CAIGLQEHLLTPANYGYTF. As DNA, the CDR3 is TGTGCCATCGGGTTACAGGAGCACCTTCTGACGCCGGCTAACTATGGCTACACCTTC.

The rearrangement joins TRBV24-1 to TRBJ2-3, with 7 nucleotides matching TRBD1. Germline V gene sequence: CDR1 KGHDR, CDR2 SFDVKD. This CDR3 spans 17 amino acids. Losses at the gene ends were 0 bases for V and 5 bases for J; bases not matched to a gene: 10. CDR3 protein: CATSDLGDSSRGDTQYF. DNA of the CDR3: TGTGCCACCAGTGATTTGGGGGACAGCTCCCGGGGAGATACGCAGTATTTT.

This clonotype showed up just a few times. The CDR3 is CASSLVTRSEQFF. The CDR3 bases are TGTGCCAGCAGCTTAGTAACTAGGAGTGAGCAGTTCTTC. The chain employs TRBV11-2 and TRBJ2-1; TRBD2 might be the D (5 bases). The CDR3 is 13 amino acids. Germline lookup yields CDR1 SGHAT and CDR2 FQNNGV. Trimming took off 1 base at V and 9 bases at J, with 10 bases between the two ends.

This clonotype was observed at least ten times. This chain links TRBV7-6 with TRBJ2-3; D is unclear. Germline V gene lookup returns CDR1 SGHVS and CDR2 FNYEAQ. This CDR3 spans 17 amino acids. V was clipped by 0 bases and J by 2 bases, with 15 bases between them. The CDR3 here is CASSLAPWRSLTDTQYF. The CDR3 region has the DNA TGTGCCAGCAGCTTAGCGCCTTGGCGGAGTCTCACAGATACGCAGTATTTT.

The chain combines TRBV7-2 with TRBJ2-5; 9 bases are shared with TRBD2. Per germline, CDR1 SGHTA and CDR2 FQGNSA. Trimming at V came to 5 bases and at J to 4 bases, leaving 32 bases not matched to a gene. The CDR3 length is 23 residues. The chain's CDR3 is CASSLGDRLAYIPIAGVIETQYF. The CDR3 bases are TGTGCCAGCAGCCTAGGAGACCGACTAGCCTACATACCCATAGCGGGAGTGATAGAGACCCAGTACTTC. Full variable domain (missing parts from reference TRBV7-2 and TRBJ2-5): GAGVSQSPSNKVTEKGKDVELRCDPISGHTALYWYRQSLGQGLEFLIYFQGNSAPDKSGLPSDRFSAERTGGSVSTLTIQRTQQEDSAVYLCASSLGDRLAYIPIAGVIETQYFGPGTRLLVL.

This clonotype was detected a few times. The junction and the germline gene differ at one end; a read error may be behind it. The chain couples TRBV5-6 to TRBJ2-5; maybe TRBD2 (6 bases). CDR3 length: 14 residues. Germline loops: CDR1 SGHDT, CDR2 YYEEEE. The CDR3 DNA reads as TGTGCCAGCAGCGTGGACCTCGGGGGAGAGACTCAGTACTTC. The encoded protein is CASSVDLGGETQYF.

This clonotype was seen at least ten times. V gene TRBV5-4 combines with J gene TRBJ1-1; 9 nucleotides agree with TRBD1. CDR1 and CDR2 (germline): SGHNT, YYREEE (reference sequence). Trimming at V came to 4 bases and at J to 11 bases, leaving 3 bases not matched to a gene. The CDR3 spans 11 residues. The CDR3: CASSEQGAAFF. Here the CDR3 DNA reads TGTGCCAGCAGCGAACAGGGGGCCGCTTTCTTT.

This clonotype was observed many times. The chain has TRBV15 and TRBJ1-6, with 9 bases fitting TRBD1. The CDR3 is 15 amino acids. Per the germline V gene, CDR1 is LNHNV and CDR2 is YYDKDF (reference sequence). J was trimmed by 6 bases and V by 1 base; bases with no gene match: 1. The CDR3 loop reads CATSRGDRVNSPLHF. In DNA form, the CDR3 reads TGTGCCACCAGCAGAGGGGACAGGGTTAATTCACCCCTCCACTTT.

This clonotype was counted only a few times. This chain joins TRBV7-8 and TRBJ2-3; 7 bases align to TRBD2. CDR1 SGHVS and CDR2 FQNEAQ come from the germline V gene. The CDR3 has 15 residues. V dropped 6 bases and J dropped 5; count of bases not matched to a gene: 11. The CDR3 nucleotides are TGTGCCAGCAGGCTCAACCGAGGGAGGGAAGATACGCAGTATTTT. Translation: CASRLNRGREDTQYF. The entire variable domain, with the rest obtained from reference TRBV7-8 and TRBJ2-3, is as follows: GAGVSQSPRYKVAKRGQDVALRCDPISGHVSLFWYQQALGQGPEFLTYFQNEAQLDKSGLPSDRFFAERPEGSVSTLKIQRTQQEDSAVYLCASRLNRGREDTQYFGPGTRLTVL.

This clonotype was observed many times. V is TRBV24-1 and J is TRBJ2-5; a possible D gene is TRBD2 (6 bases). CDR1 is KGHDR, CDR2 SFDVKD, per germline. V was shortened by 9 bases and J by 4 bases, with 8 bases between the two germline ends. The CDR3 spans 11 residues. The DNA for the CDR3 is TGTGCCACCCAGGGAGGAGAGACCCAGTACTTC. Its protein product is CATQGGETQYF.

This clonotype was detected only a few times. The chain combines TRBV7-2 with TRBJ2-1, with TRBD2 identical over 15 bases. With V trimmed by 5 bases and J by 16 bases, 9 bases remained unmatched. The CDR3 is 14 residues long. Germline V lookup: CDR1 SGHTA, CDR2 FQGNSA. CDR3 sequence (DNA): TGTGCCAGCAGCCAGGGACTAGCGGGAGGTAATTATTTCTTC. Amino acids: CASSQGLAGGNYFF.

This clonotype was recorded many times. The chain recombines TRBV5-1 with TRBJ2-7; D not certain. Between the trimmed V and J ends, which lost 3 bases and 1 base, there was a span of 11 bases. Per germline, CDR1 SGHRS and CDR2 YFSETQ. The CDR3 contains 14 residues. This CDR3 is CASSWQMGSYEQYF. In nucleotides, the CDR3 is TGCGCCAGCAGCTGGCAGATGGGATCCTACGAGCAGTACTTC. The complete variable domain, with remaining parts taken from reference TRBV5-1 and TRBJ2-7, reads KAGVTQTPRYLIKTRGQQVTLSCSPISGHRSVSWYQQTPGQGLQFLFEYFSETQRNKGNFPGRFSGRQFSNSRSEMNVSTLELGDSALYLCASSWQMGSYEQYFGPGTRLTVT.

This sequence joins TRBV18 and TRBJ1-2; 7 nucleotides line up with TRBD1. In germline, CDR1 is KGHSH, CDR2 LQKENI. The V and J ends lost 3 bases and 0 bases, in that order; junction bases with no gene match: 13. CDR3 size: 18 residues. CDR3 bases: TGTGCCAGCTCACCCGCAAACCTTCGACAGGGAACTAACTATGGCTACACCTTC. It codes for CASSPANLRQGTNYGYTF.

The CDR3 DNA sequence: TGCGCCAGCAGCTTGTATCTCGATGAGCAGTTCTTC. This encodes CASSLYLDEQFF. The chain joins TRBV5-1 to TRBJ2-1, with D hard to call. The CDR3 totals 12 residues. Trimming shortened V by 1 base and J by 8 bases, and 7 bases separated the two germline ends. The germline V gene encodes CDR1 SGHRS and CDR2 YFSETQ.

This clonotype was observed at least ten times. The chain has TRBV29-1 and TRBJ2-7; D might be TRBD2 (7 bases). Trimming pared 6 bases from V and 0 bases from J, leaving 15 bases between. CDR1 is SQVTM and CDR2 is ANQGSEA in the germline V gene. This CDR3 region has 14 residues. CDR3 DNA: TGCAGCGTCCGAAGGGGGGGAGGCTCCTACGAGCAGTACTTC. Amino acid sequence: CSVRRGGGSYEQYF.